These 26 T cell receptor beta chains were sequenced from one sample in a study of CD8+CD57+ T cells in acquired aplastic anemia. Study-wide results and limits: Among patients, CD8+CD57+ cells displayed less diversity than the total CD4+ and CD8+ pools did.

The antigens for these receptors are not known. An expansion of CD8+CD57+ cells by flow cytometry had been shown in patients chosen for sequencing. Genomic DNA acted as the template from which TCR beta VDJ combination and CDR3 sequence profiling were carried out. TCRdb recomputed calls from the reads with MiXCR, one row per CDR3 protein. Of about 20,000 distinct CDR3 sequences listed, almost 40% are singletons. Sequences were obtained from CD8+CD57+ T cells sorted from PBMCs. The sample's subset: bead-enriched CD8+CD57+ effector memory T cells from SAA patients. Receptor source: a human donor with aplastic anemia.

CDR3 DNA sequence: TGTGCCAGCAGTCACCGCTCTGGGGCCAACGAGCAGTTCTTC. Its translation: CASSHRSGANEQFF. This rearrangement joins TRBV6-4 to TRBJ2-1, with D perhaps matching TRBD1 (5 bases). The V and J ends lost 5 bases and 10 bases respectively, with 18 bases between them. The CDR3 length is 14 residues. CDR1 MRHNA and CDR2 SNTAGT come from the germline V gene.

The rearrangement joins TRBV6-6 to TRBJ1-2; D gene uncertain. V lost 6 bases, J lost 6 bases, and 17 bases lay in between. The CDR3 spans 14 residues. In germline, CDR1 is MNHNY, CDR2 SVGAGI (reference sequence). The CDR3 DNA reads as TGTGCCAGCAGCCCAACGGAGACGGAGAATGGCTACACCTTC. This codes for CASSPTETENGYTF.

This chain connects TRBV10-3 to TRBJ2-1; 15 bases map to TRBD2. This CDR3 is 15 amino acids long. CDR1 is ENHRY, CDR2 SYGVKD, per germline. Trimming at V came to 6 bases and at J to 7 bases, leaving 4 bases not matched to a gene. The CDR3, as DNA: TGTGCCATCAGCCCCGGACTAGCGGGGGGGAATGAGCAGTTCTTC. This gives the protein CAISPGLAGGNEQFF.

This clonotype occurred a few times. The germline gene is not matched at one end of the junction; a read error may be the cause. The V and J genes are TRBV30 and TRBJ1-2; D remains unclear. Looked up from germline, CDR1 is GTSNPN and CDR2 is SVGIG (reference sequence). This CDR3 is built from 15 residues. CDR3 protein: CDWSSDVCSSDLYTF. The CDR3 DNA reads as TGTGACTGGAGTTCAGACGTGTGCTCTTCCGATCTCTACACCTTC.

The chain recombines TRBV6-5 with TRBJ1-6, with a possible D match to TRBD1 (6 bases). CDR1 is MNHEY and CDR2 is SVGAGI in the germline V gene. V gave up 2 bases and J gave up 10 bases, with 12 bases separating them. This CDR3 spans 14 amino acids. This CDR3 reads CASSYPTGQSPLHF. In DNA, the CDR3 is TGTGCCAGCAGTTACCCTACAGGGCAGTCACCCCTCCACTTT.

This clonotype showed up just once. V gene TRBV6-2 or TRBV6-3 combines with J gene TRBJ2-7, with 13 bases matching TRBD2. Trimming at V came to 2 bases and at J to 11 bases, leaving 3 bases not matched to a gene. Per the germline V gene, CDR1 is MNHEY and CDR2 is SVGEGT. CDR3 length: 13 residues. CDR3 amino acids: CASSYGGTSGEYV. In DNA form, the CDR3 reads TGTGCCAGCAGTTACGGGGGGACTAGCGGGGAGTACGTC.

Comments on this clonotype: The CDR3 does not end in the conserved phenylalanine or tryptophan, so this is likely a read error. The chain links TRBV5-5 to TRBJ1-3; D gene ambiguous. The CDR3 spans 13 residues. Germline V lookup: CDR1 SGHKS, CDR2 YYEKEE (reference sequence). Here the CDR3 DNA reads TGTGCCAGCAGCTTAGGGTCTGGAGACACCATATATCTT. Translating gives CASSLGSGDTIYL.

Here the CDR3 reads CSARDPPVSGGGGGGGGYF. CDR3 nucleotide sequence: TGCAGTGCTAGAGATCCCCCCGTTAGCGGGGGGGGGGGGGGGGGGGGGGGGTATTTT. V and J are TRBV20-1 and TRBJ2-3, with 11 bases matching TRBD2. The CDR3 has 19 residues. With 0 bases clipped from V and 14 bases from J, the junction kept 25 bases outside the gene matches. Germline loops: CDR1 DFQATT, CDR2 SNEGSKA (reference sequence).

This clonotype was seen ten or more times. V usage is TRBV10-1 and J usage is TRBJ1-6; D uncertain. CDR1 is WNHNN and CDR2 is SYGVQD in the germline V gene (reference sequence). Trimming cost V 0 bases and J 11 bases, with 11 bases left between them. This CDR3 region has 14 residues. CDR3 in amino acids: CASSESMEGAPLHF. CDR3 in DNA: TGCGCCAGCAGTGAGTCGATGGAGGGTGCACCCCTCCACTTT.

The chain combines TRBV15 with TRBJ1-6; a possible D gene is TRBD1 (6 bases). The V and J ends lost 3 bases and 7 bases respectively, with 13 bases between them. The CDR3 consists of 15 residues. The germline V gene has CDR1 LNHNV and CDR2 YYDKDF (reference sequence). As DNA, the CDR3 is TGTGCCACCAGCAGGACGGGGGCGGGGAATTCACCCCTCCACTTT. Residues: CATSRTGAGNSPLHF.

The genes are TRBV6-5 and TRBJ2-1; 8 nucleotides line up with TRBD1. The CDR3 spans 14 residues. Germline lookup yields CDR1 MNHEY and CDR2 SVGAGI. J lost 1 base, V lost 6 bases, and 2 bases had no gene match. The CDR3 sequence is CASRRTGSYNEQFF. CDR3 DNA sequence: TGTGCCAGCAGGCGGACAGGGTCCTACAATGAGCAGTTCTTC.

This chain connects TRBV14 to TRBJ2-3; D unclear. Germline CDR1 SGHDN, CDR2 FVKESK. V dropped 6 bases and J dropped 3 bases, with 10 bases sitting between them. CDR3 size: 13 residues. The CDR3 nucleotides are TGTGCCAGCAGTTGGTTCGGAACAGATACGCAGTATTTT. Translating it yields CASSWFGTDTQYF.

CDR3 nucleotide sequence: TGTGCCAGCAGGCCGGGCGGGGAAACCGGGGAGCTGTTTTTT. Its translation: CASRPGGETGELFF. The chain is built from TRBV6-1 and TRBJ2-2; D perhaps matches TRBD2 (6 bases). The CDR3 loop spans 14 amino acids. Trimming pared 6 bases from V and 5 bases from J, leaving 13 bases between. The germline V gene has CDR1 MNHNS and CDR2 SASEGT.

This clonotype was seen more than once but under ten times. The CDR3 nucleotides are TGCAGTGCTAGAGAACAGGGTGGCTATGGCTACACCTTC. Translation: CSAREQGGYGYTF. The V and J genes are TRBV20-1 and TRBJ1-2; D may be TRBD1 (6 bases). Per the germline V gene, CDR1 is DFQATT and CDR2 is SNEGSKA (reference sequence). V was cut by 0 bases and J by 4 bases, with 9 bases left in between. The CDR3 is made up of 13 amino acids.

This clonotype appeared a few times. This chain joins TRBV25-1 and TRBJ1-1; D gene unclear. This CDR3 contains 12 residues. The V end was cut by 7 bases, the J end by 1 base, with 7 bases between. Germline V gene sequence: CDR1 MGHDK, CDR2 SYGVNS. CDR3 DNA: TGTGCCAGCACCCTGGGGAACACTGAAGCTTTCTTT. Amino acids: CASTLGNTEAFF.

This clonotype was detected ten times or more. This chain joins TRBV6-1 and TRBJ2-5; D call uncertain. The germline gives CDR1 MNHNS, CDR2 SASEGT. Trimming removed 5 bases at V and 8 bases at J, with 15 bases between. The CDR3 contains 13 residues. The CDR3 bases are TGTGCCAGCAGTCCTAGGGCAGAAGGAACCCAGTACTTC. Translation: CASSPRAEGTQYF.

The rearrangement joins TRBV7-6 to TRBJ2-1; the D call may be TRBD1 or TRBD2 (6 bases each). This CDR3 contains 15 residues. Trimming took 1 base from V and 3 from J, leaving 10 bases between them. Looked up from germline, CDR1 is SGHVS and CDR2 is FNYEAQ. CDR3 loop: CASSLDGGLYNEQFF. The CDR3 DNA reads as TGTGCCAGCAGCTTAGATGGGGGGCTCTACAATGAGCAGTTCTTC. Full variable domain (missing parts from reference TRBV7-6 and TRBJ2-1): GAGVSQSPRYKVTKRGQDVALRCDPISGHVSLYWYRQALGQGPEFLTYFNYEAQQDKSGLPNDRFSAERPEGSISTLTIQRTEQRDSAMYRCASSLDGGLYNEQFFGPGTRLTVL.

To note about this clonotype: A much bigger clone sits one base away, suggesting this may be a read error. The CDR3: CTSSLSRSTDTQYF. In DNA, the CDR3 is TGTACCAGCAGCTTGAGCAGGTCCACAGATACGCAGTATTTT. This chain connects TRBV7-2 to TRBJ2-3; D call uncertain. Looked up from germline, CDR1 is SGHTA and CDR2 is FQGNSA. V shed 3 bases and J shed 2 bases, with 9 bases lying between them. The CDR3 totals 14 residues.

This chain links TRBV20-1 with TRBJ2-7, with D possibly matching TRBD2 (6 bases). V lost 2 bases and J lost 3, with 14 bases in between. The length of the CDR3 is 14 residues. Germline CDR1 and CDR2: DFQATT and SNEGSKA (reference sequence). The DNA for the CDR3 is TGCAGTGCTAGAACCGGACTATCGAACTACGAGCAGTACTTC. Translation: CSARTGLSNYEQYF.

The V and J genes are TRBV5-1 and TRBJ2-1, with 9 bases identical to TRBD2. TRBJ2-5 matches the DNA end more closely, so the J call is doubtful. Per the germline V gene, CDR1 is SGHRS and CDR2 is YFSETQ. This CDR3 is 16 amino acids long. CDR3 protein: CASSVGSGSPQETQYF. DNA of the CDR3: TGCGCCAGCAGCGTGGGTAGCGGGAGCCCCCAAGAGACCCAGTACTTC.

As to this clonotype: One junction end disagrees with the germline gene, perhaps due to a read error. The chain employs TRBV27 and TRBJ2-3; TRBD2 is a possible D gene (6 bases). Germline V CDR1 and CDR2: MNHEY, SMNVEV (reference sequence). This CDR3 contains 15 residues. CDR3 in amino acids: CANSSRGGGTDTQYF. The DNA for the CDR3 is TGTGCCAACAGTTCGAGAGGAGGGGGCACAGATACGCAGTATTTT.

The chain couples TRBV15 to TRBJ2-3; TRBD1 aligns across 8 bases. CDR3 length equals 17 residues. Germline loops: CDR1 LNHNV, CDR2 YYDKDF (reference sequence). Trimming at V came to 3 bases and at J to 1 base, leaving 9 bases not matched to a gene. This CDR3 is CATSSSRSGQGTDTQYF. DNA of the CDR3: TGTGCCACCAGCAGCTCCAGGTCGGGACAGGGCACAGATACGCAGTATTTT.

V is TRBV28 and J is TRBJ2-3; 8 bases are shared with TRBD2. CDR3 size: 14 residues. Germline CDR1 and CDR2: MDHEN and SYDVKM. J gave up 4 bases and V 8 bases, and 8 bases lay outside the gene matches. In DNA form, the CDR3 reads TGTGCCAGCGGGTTAGCGGGACGGGCAGATACGCAGTATTTT. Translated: CASGLAGRADTQYF.

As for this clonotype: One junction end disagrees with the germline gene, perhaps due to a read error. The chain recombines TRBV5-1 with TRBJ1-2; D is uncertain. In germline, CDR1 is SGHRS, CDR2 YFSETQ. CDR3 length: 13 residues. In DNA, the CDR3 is TGCGCCAGCAGCTTGAACGGGCGCTATGGCTGCACCTTC. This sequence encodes CASSLNGRYGCTF.

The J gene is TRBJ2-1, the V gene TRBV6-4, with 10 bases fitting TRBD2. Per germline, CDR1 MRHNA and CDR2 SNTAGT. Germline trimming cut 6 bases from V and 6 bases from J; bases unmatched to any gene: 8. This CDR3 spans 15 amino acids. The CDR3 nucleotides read TGTGCCAGCAGCCCCAGCGGGGGGGCTGGCAATGAGCAGTTCTTC. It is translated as CASSPSGGAGNEQFF.

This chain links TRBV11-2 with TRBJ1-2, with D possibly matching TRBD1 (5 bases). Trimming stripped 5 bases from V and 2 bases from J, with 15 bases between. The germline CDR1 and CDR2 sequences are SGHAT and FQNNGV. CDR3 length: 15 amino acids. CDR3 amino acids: CASSASGALNYGYTF. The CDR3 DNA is TGTGCCAGCAGCGCCTCCGGGGCACTAAACTATGGCTACACCTTC.